This T cell receptor (beta chain) appears in the sequencing data of a study of shared clonotypes between healthy human individuals. Points from the study as a whole: Larger richness was generally estimated for naive than memory subsets. The naive CD4 repertoires of several donors were compared, and approximately 4.7% of clonotypes were shared.

In the study's own analysis: ImmunoSEQ junction-only sequences lacked quality scores, so their filtering differed. Produced via immunoSEQ multiplex PCR; TCRdb's table is partial and in-frame only. That table gives V, J and clone size, and the DNA gave D and trimming. Among about 2,500,000 clones listed, approximately 94% were seen once. Splitting the CD4+ cells yielded a CD45RA+ naive subset and a CD45RA-negative memory subset. In germline, CDR1 is SGDLS, CDR2 YYNGEE. This CDR3 has 13 residues. Trimming took 1 base from V and 3 from J, leaving 6 bases between them. Note on this clone: Its matching antigen is unknown. Other DNA sequences from this sample encode an identical CDR3 as well.

Input material: naive CD4+ T cells sorted from blood. Subset noted: CD45RA+ positively selected. This sequence joins TRBV9 and TRBJ2-3; D remains unclear. The receptor was isolated from a young man in good health. The CDR3: CASSVLGTDTQYF. Here the CDR3 DNA reads TGTGCCAGCAGCGTATTGGGGACAGATACGCAGTATTTT.